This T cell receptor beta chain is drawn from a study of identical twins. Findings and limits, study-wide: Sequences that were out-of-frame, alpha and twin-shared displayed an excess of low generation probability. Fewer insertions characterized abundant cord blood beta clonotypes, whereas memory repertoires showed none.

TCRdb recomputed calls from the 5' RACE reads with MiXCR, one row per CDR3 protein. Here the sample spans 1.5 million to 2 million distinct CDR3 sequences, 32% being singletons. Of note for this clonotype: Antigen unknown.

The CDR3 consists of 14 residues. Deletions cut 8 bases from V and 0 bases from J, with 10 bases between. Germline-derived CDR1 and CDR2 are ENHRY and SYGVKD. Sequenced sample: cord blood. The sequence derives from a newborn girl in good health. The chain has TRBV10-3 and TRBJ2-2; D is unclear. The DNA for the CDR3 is TGTGCCATCTCGGCACAGCCGAACACCGGGGAGCTGTTTTTT. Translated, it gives CAISAQPNTGELFF.